Detailed here is one T cell receptor (beta chain). It lacks a known antigen. The sample holds no much larger clone one base away, and base qualities are not on file. The CDR3 measures 15 amino acids from cysteine to phenylalanine. Only the CDR3 DNA is retained, 45 bases long and in frame from the first base. The junction carries 19 bases between V and J, which are trimmed by 6 bases and 5 bases respectively. Reading the germline V gene gives CDR1 KGHSH and CDR2 LQKENI. The intended sense of this specimen's time point label: baseline before first vaccination. Vaccinee samples were obtained from the UK trials COV001 and COV002, which included a single-blind randomized controlled phase 2/3 trial of AZD1222 (ChAdOx1 nCoV-19) in healthy adults. Trial participant PBMC samples were collected at day 0 and day 28 after the second dose for TCRbeta chain sequencing. The CDR3 regions of human TCRbeta chains were subjected to immunosequencing. Processing in the source paper ran as follows. TCRs in the repertoires were compared against a reference library of SARS-CoV-2-specific TCRs that had been generated with the MIRA antigen-specificity platform. Breadth meant the fraction of unique TCRs that were SARS-CoV-2-associated, whereas depth meant the fraction of total T cells that were SARS-CoV-2-associated. Using the MIRA data, every spike-specific TCR was mapped to the spike region that the TCR reacted to and assigned to either a CD4 or a CD8 class. Log10-transformed breadth and depth values were compared by one-way ANOVA with Sidak's multiple comparisons tests. Held by TCRdb, this immuneACCESS table contains in-frame sequences only and omits some clones. Under half of the omission traces to an unresolved V gene where checked; the cause of the rest is unknown. That table furnishes V, J and clone size, whereas the DNA furnished D and trimming. The table for this sample lists over 45,000 clones; about three quarters of them were counted only once. In total, the top ten clones hold around 7% of the sample.

The data stem from a study of T cell responses to AZD1222 COVID-19 vaccine (dated by TCRdb to 2020 to 2022). Notes on the research overall: Because spike-specific TCR depth and breadth did not differ between the two schedules, AZD1222 recipients who got a second dose at roughly 4 weeks were pooled with those who got a second dose at roughly 12 weeks. TCR sequencing was performed for more than 230 trial participants, of whom 200 to 210 were given two doses of AZD1222 and 26 were given two doses of MenACWY control vaccine. Trial participants were enrolled into age subgroups of 18-55, 56-69 and 70-plus years, which contained 148, 28 and 57 TCR-sequenced participants, respectively.

Overall study results and their limits: Spike-specific TCR breadth and depth rose significantly after two AZD1222 doses compared with day 0 and with MenACWY recipients. In the small 56-69-year group, the increase in depth fell short of significance, most likely because of low power. Epitopes outside the regions mutated in the B.1.351 and B.1.1.7 variants were reportedly recognized by nearly half of the unique spike-specific TCRs. Only a handful of AZD1222 recipients were SARS-CoV-2 seropositive at baseline, limiting conclusions about previously exposed vaccinees. The whole spike protein was spanned by vaccine-associated CD4 TCRs, and dominant responses were seen in regions 160-218 and 743-854. No day 14 peak-response samples were available, so repertoires were characterized only after the peak T cell response. Participants were mostly white British and included more females than males, and it was suggested by the authors that clonal diversity may have been underestimated.

This clonotype was sampled from an adult in good health. Here the chain combines TRBV18 and TRBJ2-5; TRBD1 might be the D gene, on 6 matching bases. The sample here was peripheral blood, taken on day 0 of AZD1222 vaccination. The nucleotides read TGTGCCAGCTCTAACGATCCGGGACATGAGGAGACCCAGTACTTC. The resulting protein is CASSNDPGHEETQYF.